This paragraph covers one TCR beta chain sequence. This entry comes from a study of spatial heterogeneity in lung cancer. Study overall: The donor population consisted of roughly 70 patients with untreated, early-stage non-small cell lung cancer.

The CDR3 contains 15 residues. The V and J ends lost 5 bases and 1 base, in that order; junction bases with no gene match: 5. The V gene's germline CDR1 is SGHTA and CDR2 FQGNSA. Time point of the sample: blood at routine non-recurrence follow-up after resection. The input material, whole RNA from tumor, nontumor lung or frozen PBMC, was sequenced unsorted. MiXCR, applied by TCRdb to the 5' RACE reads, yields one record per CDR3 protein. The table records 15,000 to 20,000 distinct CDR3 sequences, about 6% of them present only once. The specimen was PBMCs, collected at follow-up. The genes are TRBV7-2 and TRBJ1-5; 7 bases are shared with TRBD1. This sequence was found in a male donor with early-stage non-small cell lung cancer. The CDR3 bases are TGTGCCAGCAGCCCCGACAGGGAGAGCAATCAGCCCCAGCATTTT. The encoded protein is CASSPDRESNQPQHF.